Detailed here is one T cell receptor (beta chain). Its antigen is currently not known. The input lacks base qualities; no much larger clone sits a single base away. TCRbeta CDR3 regions were amplified from genomic DNA by means of the immunoSEQ Assay, a bias-controlled multiplex PCR. The source study handled its data this way. The number of nucleated cells in each sample was estimated from the amplification of reference gene primers within the assay. To quantify the absolute abundance of each unique TCRbeta CDR3 rearrangement, sequence reads were collapsed and filtered. Productive Simpson clonality was computed per sample as the square root of Simpson's diversity index over productive rearrangements. TCRdb took over this immuneACCESS table, retaining in-frame rearrangements with V and J assigned. Such tables are incomplete; in checked studies, under half of the missing clones stem from an unresolved V gene, and the remainder is unexplained. V and J calls and clone size come straight from that table; D and trimming were deduced from the DNA. This sample holds 150,000 to 200,000 clones; 82% were observed only once. Of the sample, around 5.2% falls within the top ten clones.

The sample comes from a study of blood T cell repertoires in COVID-19 (dated by TCRdb to 2019 to 2021). Looking at the study overall: The collaborator samples originated in the United States, Italy and Spain and spanned the acute and convalescent phases of COVID-19. The repertoires were made available in a free public database intended to serve as a resource for research on the immune response to SARS-CoV-2. A de-identified subject ID, COVID-19 status, age in years and sex were almost always included in the sample metadata. The samples were drawn from two sources: the first 160 participants of the ongoing ImmuneRACE study, and 950 to 1,500 subjects contributed by 6 global collaborators. Deeply sampled blood TCRbeta repertoires from subjects exposed to, actively infected with, or recovered from COVID-19 were included in the dataset. HLA class I and class II types, where available, came from metadata supplied by the sample provider rather than from assay-based typing. The material from the prospective study consisted of cDNA or gDNA derived from T cells, B-cell-depleted T cells, or PBMCs. Findings and caveats that apply to the study as a whole: The amount of clinical and demographic metadata varied by source and participant and was provided uncurated.

Enrolling through a virtual design, the prospective study's participants ranged in age from about 18 to 100 years and lived across 20 to 25 United States geographic areas. In the prospective study, cohorts were assigned on the basis of participant-reported clinical history obtained from a screening survey and a study questionnaire. In the prospective study, whole blood, serum and a nasopharyngeal or oropharyngeal swab were collected from each participant by mobile phlebotomists. Additional blood draws and questionnaires over a 2-month period could optionally be provided by prospective study participants. Before DNA extraction, prospective study blood samples were shipped either frozen or at room temperature. The CDR3 numbers 16 residues from cysteine through phenylalanine. The CDR3 DNA has 48 bases and is translated from base 1. V trim: 4 bases; J trim: 0 bases; unmatched bases: 6. The CDR1 and CDR2 encoded by the germline V gene are MNHEY and SVGAGI.

The source material was PBMCs or T cells enriched from blood (not recorded which). The source is a woman aged 55-70 years with acute COVID-19. The sequence is built from TRBV6-5 and TRBJ2-7, and TRBD2 aligns with 10 junction nucleotides. The CDR3 corresponds to CASSSVSGRSSYEQYF. The nucleotides read TGTGCCAGCAGTTCCGTTAGCGGGAGGAGCTCCTACGAGCAGTACTTC.